The 12 T cell receptor beta chains reported below all come from one sample, sequenced in a study of response to subunit inactivated influenza vaccine. TCRdb re-analysed the RT-PCR reads in MiXCR, keeping a single row per CDR3 protein. The data contain 500,000 to 600,000 distinct CDR3 sequences, roughly 8.2% of them singletons. Source: PBMCs from blood, taken less than 30 months after vaccination. The receptors here all came from a man between 50 and 75 years old who received an inactivated influenza vaccine.

This clonotype turned up a few times. The chain recombines TRBV5-6 with TRBJ2-5; D may be TRBD2 (5 bases). The CDR3 covers 15 residues. Per germline, CDR1 SGHDT and CDR2 YYEEEE. Trimming removed 4 bases at V and 0 bases at J, with 13 bases between. CDR3 region: CASSLIRRYQETQYF. The CDR3 DNA reads as TGTGCCAGCAGCCTAATTCGGAGGTACCAAGAGACCCAGTACTTC.

The rearrangement uses TRBV20-1 and TRBJ2-1, with 14 nucleotides matching TRBD2. With V trimmed by 6 bases and J by 3 bases, 7 bases remained unmatched. CDR1 is DFQATT and CDR2 is SNEGSKA in the germline V gene (reference sequence). The CDR3 loop spans 16 amino acids. CDR3 residues: CSARMGLAGVYNEQFF. In DNA, the CDR3 is TGCAGTGCGAGGATGGGACTAGCGGGAGTCTACAATGAGCAGTTCTTC.

The chain joins TRBV9 to TRBJ2-2; tentative D call: TRBD2 (6 bases). The CDR3 has 17 residues. V lost 3 bases, J lost 6 bases, and 21 bases lay in between. Germline V gene data show CDR1 as SGDLS and CDR2 as YYNGEE. The CDR3: CASSAGRLAIPAGELFF. The CDR3 nucleotides read TGTGCCAGCAGCGCAGGGAGGCTAGCCATTCCCGCCGGGGAGCTGTTTTTT.

A few counts support this clonotype. The chain has TRBV10-3 and TRBJ2-5; TRBD1 aligns across 7 bases. Germline-derived CDR1 and CDR2 are ENHRY and SYGVKD. The CDR3 is 13 amino acids. J gave up 5 bases and V 7 bases, and 7 bases lay outside the gene matches. The CDR3 sequence: CAINRGIRETQYF. Here the CDR3 DNA reads TGTGCCATCAACAGGGGAATTCGGGAGACCCAGTACTTC.

This clonotype was observed a few times. CDR3 in DNA: TGTGCCAGCAGTTACTCGAGGTCGGCAGCTAGCACAGATACGCAGTATTTT. Its translation is CASSYSRSAASTDTQYF. The chain recombines TRBV6-5 with TRBJ2-3, with D hard to call. The V and J ends lost 0 bases and 0 bases respectively, with 13 bases between them. The CDR3 extends over 17 amino acids. The germline gives CDR1 MNHEY, CDR2 SVGAGI.

The rearrangement joins TRBV20-1 to TRBJ1-2; 8 positions agree with TRBD1. The CDR3 sequence is 15 residues long. Germline CDR1 and CDR2: DFQATT and SNEGSKA (reference sequence). V lost 6 bases to trimming and J lost 0 bases; unmatched junction nucleotides: 9. For the CDR3, the DNA is TGCAGTGCCGGGACAGGCGGCGGAGCTAACTATGGCTACACCTTC. The encoded protein is CSAGTGGGANYGYTF.

This clonotype was counted a few times. The chain combines TRBV18 with TRBJ2-7; TRBD2 is a possible D gene (6 bases). This CDR3 is 15 amino acids long. Germline V gene sequence: CDR1 KGHSH, CDR2 LQKENI. Between the trimmed V and J ends, which lost 3 bases and 1 base, there was a span of 13 bases. The CDR3 sequence is CASSPLQAGSYEQYF. CDR3 coding DNA: TGTGCCAGCTCACCGCTCCAGGCGGGGTCCTACGAGCAGTACTTC.

This clonotype was observed a few times. The V and J genes are TRBV6-1 and TRBJ2-1, with 8 bases aligning to TRBD2. V trimming: 5 bases; J trimming: 4 bases; junction bases outside the gene matches: 10. CDR1 is MNHNS, CDR2 SASEGT, per germline. The length of the CDR3 is 16 residues. Written as DNA, the CDR3 is TGTGCCAGCAGTAGAAACGGGGGGGCGTTTTACAATGAGCAGTTCTTC. Its translation is CASSRNGGAFYNEQFF.

The sample holds a few counts of this clonotype. V and J are TRBV6-2 or TRBV6-3 and TRBJ2-7, with D maybe TRBD1 (6 bases). Trimming took off 8 bases at V and 3 bases at J, with 11 bases between the two ends. The CDR3 consists of 12 residues. Germline V gene lookup returns CDR1 MNHEY and CDR2 SVGEGT. The chain's CDR3 is CASLGQSYEQYF. The CDR3 bases are TGTGCCAGCCTTGGACAGAGCTACGAGCAGTACTTC.

This clonotype has a handful of counts. The chain recombines TRBV3-1 with TRBJ2-5, with 8 positions matching TRBD2. Per germline, CDR1 LGHDT and CDR2 YNNKEL (reference sequence). The V segment lost 8 bases and the J segment 2 bases; nucleotides outside the gene matches: 7. This CDR3 contains 14 residues. The CDR3 loop reads CASADRGGQETQYF. The CDR3 DNA follows: TGTGCCAGCGCGGATCGGGGGGGGCAAGAGACCCAGTACTTC.

The chain joins TRBV15 to TRBJ2-5; 10 positions agree with TRBD2. The CDR3 runs 15 residues. Per the germline V gene, CDR1 is LNHNV and CDR2 is YYDKDF (reference sequence). The trim removed 1 base at V and 2 bases at J, leaving 1 base unmatched. The chain's CDR3 is CATSRASGGQETQYF. The CDR3 region has the DNA TGTGCCACCAGCAGAGCTAGCGGGGGACAAGAGACCCAGTACTTC.

This rearrangement joins TRBV18 to TRBJ2-1, with D perhaps matching TRBD1 or TRBD2 (5 bases each). Trimming removed 2 bases from V and 10 bases from J, with 18 bases in between. The length of the CDR3 is 15 residues. Germline V gives CDR1 KGHSH, CDR2 LQKENI. This CDR3 is CASSPRDGFLEEQFF. The CDR3 bases are TGTGCCAGCTCACCAAGGGACGGATTTTTAGAGGAGCAGTTCTTC.